Listed below are T cell receptor beta chains from one sample, sequenced in a study of blood T cell repertoires in COVID-19. Clones were sequenced by immunoSEQ multiplex PCR, and TCRdb holds only the in-frame ones, with some missing. The repertoire holds under 130,000 clones, 80% to 85% seen once, with approximately 15% in the top ten. Sequencing was carried out using peripheral blood. All receptors derive from a woman aged 80 or over with acute or convalescent COVID-19. Each CDR3 is given with its conserved first and last residue. D genes are given only for firm matches. A clone size is listed for some rows: how often the clone was seen (once, few, many), or a class if it is expanded.

clone_size: .; j_call: TRBJ1-3; v_call: TRBV6-5; cdr3_length: 14; d_call: .; cdr3_aa: CASREGTGGNTIYF
clone_size: .; j_call: TRBJ1-2; v_call: TRBV3-1/TRBV3-2; cdr3_length: 13; d_call: .; cdr3_aa: CASSQASGPGYTF
clone_size: .; j_call: TRBJ1-6; v_call: TRBV30; cdr3_length: 15; d_call: TRBD1; cdr3_aa: CAWSRGTGGNSPLHF
clone_size: once; j_call: TRBJ2-1; v_call: TRBV5-4; cdr3_length: 18; d_call: TRBD2; cdr3_aa: CASSSWTSGRSSYNEQFF
clone_size: .; j_call: TRBJ1-1; v_call: TRBV7-9; cdr3_length: 13; d_call: .; cdr3_aa: CASSSGGYTEAFF
clone_size: .; j_call: TRBJ1-1; v_call: TRBV28; cdr3_length: 12; d_call: .; cdr3_aa: CASQDRNTEAFF
clone_size: .; j_call: TRBJ1-2; v_call: TRBV3-1/TRBV3-2; cdr3_length: 14; d_call: .; cdr3_aa: CASSQQGAGYGYTF
clone_size: .; j_call: TRBJ2-2; v_call: TRBV19; cdr3_length: 15; d_call: TRBD1; cdr3_aa: CASSGTGGEAGELFF
clone_size: .; j_call: TRBJ1-2; v_call: TRBV19; cdr3_length: 14; d_call: .; cdr3_aa: CASSMGLRSYGYTF
clone_size: .; j_call: TRBJ2-1; v_call: TRBV12-1; cdr3_length: 15; d_call: .; cdr3_aa: CASSFALALNNEQFF
clone_size: few; j_call: TRBJ2-7; v_call: TRBV27; cdr3_length: 15; d_call: .; cdr3_aa: CASSLLDSFSYEQYF